This record covers a single T cell receptor (beta chain). Antigen unknown. These patients, aged 18 to 65, had recently diagnosed hyperthyroidism lasting under 2 months. Predating any ophthalmopathy symptoms, the blood sample was taken at first hyperthyroidism diagnosis. The data stem from a study of T cells in Graves' hyperthyroidism and ophthalmopathy. Overall study findings and caveats: Stable hyperthyroidism and ophthalmopathy were separated using 13 V-J signatures. Prediction of ophthalmopathy progression came a median approximately 6 months pre-onset.

Germline V gene lookup returns CDR1 SNHLY and CDR2 FYNNEI. With 2 bases removed from V and 0 bases from J, the gap between germline ends came to 9 bases. The CDR3 has 15 amino acids. Amplified TCR beta CDR3 regions came from RNA transcripts. The HTBI primer set was used in a first-round RT-PCR of the TCR CDR3. TCRdb re-called the multiplex PCR reads with MiXCR, one entry per CDR3 protein. Here the sample spans about 24,000 distinct CDR3 sequences, less than 65% being singletons. The chain is built from TRBV2 and TRBJ2-3; D uncertain. This receptor was taken from a woman aged 40 to 50 with Graves' hyperthyroidism that later progressed to Graves' ophthalmopathy. Sequenced sample: blood. This CDR3 reads CASSERRASTDTQYF. CDR3 in DNA: TGTGCCAGCAGTGAACGTCGAGCTAGCACAGATACGCAGTATTTT.